One sample yielded the 25 T cell receptor beta chains listed below, sequenced in a study of cytomegalovirus exposure and HLA in healthy donors. PCR primers comprised 60 Vbeta and 13 Jbeta primers. Assay used: immunoSEQ multiplex PCR; TCRdb lists only in-frame clones, some missing. In the table there are 90,000 to 140,000 clones, approximately 81% of which are singletons. The specimen sequenced was PBMCs. The receptor source for this set is a young man in good health and CMV-seronegative.

This clone was counted only a few times. The rearrangement joins TRBV19 to TRBJ1-2, with 7 bases lining up with TRBD1. In germline, CDR1 is LNHDA, CDR2 SQIVND (reference sequence). The J segment lost 4 bases and the V segment lost 0 bases, leaving 5 bases of the junction unmatched. This CDR3 spans 15 amino acids. CDR3 in amino acids: CASSIEGGAVYGYTF. CDR3 nucleotide sequence: TGTGCCAGTAGTATAGAAGGGGGCGCAGTCTATGGCTACACCTTC.

The chain carries TRBV11-2 and TRBJ1-1; possibly TRBD1 for D (6 bases). V dropped 1 base and J dropped 1 base, with 22 bases sitting between them. The CDR3 totals 19 residues. The V gene's germline CDR1 is SGHAT and CDR2 FQNNGV. CDR3 sequence reads: CASSLGPGHRKGENTEAFF. In DNA, the CDR3 is TGTGCCAGCAGCTTAGGGCCGGGACACAGAAAGGGAGAGAACACTGAAGCTTTCTTT.

Concerning this clone: Other DNA sequences in this sample translate to the same CDR3. The chain is built from TRBV28 and TRBJ1-1; a possible D gene is TRBD1 (5 bases). With 2 bases removed from V and 4 bases from J, the gap between germline ends came to 11 bases. CDR1 and CDR2 from the germline V gene are MDHEN and SYDVKM. This CDR3 is built from 14 residues. Written as DNA, the CDR3 is TGTGCCAGCAGTTTACTAGGAGGGGCCACTGAAGCTTTCTTT. Translation gives CASSLLGGATEAFF.

The chain uses TRBV6-6 and TRBJ2-7; 7 positions agree with TRBD2. The CDR3 totals 16 residues. Germline V gives CDR1 MNHNY, CDR2 SVGAGI (reference sequence). Unmatched junction bases numbered 14, after V lost 4 bases and J lost 5 bases. CDR3 loop: CASSSLSTRTSDEQYF. DNA of the CDR3: TGTGCCAGCAGTTCGCTATCCACTCGAACTAGCGACGAGCAGTACTTC.

The chain combines TRBV14 with TRBJ2-1, with D perhaps matching TRBD1 (7 bases). The germline V and J ends were trimmed by 1 base and 8 bases, with 18 bases remaining between them. Germline V gives CDR1 SGHDN, CDR2 FVKESK. The length of the CDR3 is 16 residues. The CDR3 reads CASSQGAGGPWDEQFF. DNA for the CDR3: TGTGCCAGCAGCCAAGGAGCAGGGGGGCCCTGGGATGAGCAGTTCTTC.

The chain joins TRBV27 to TRBJ2-5, with 7 bases aligning to TRBD1. The CDR3 has 16 residues. Germline CDR1 MNHEY, CDR2 SMNVEV (reference sequence). V was clipped by 6 bases and J by 4 bases; unmatched bases: 14. The CDR3 sequence: CASSPDATGKGETQYF. DNA for the CDR3: TGTGCCAGCAGCCCCGACGCGACAGGGAAGGGAGAGACCCAGTACTTC.

V is TRBV27 and J is TRBJ2-3; D possibly corresponds to TRBD1 (6 bases). Trimming left V 6 bases short and J 0 bases short, with 10 bases between. CDR1 MNHEY and CDR2 SMNVEV come from the germline V gene (reference sequence). The CDR3 spans 14 residues. CDR3 sequence reads: CASRDTGSTDTQYF. CDR3 nucleotide sequence: TGTGCCAGCAGAGATACAGGGAGCACAGATACGCAGTATTTT.

This rearrangement joins TRBV6-5 to TRBJ1-5, with 7 nucleotides matching TRBD1. The CDR3 length is 11 residues. With 8 bases clipped from V and 8 bases from J, the junction kept 3 bases outside the gene matches. Germline loops: CDR1 MNHEY, CDR2 SVGAGI. The chain's CDR3 is CASGQVEPQHF. CDR3 nucleotides: TGTGCCAGCGGACAGGTTGAGCCCCAGCATTTT.

This clone was recorded a few times. This rearrangement joins TRBV6-8 to TRBJ2-1; 10 positions match TRBD2. Germline lookup yields CDR1 MNHGY and CDR2 SAAAGT. V gave up 9 bases and J gave up 4 bases; unmatched junction bases: 12. CDR3 size: 16 residues. The CDR3 reads CARGYSSGREYNEQFF. CDR3 nucleotide sequence: TGTGCCAGGGGTTACTCGAGCGGGAGGGAGTACAATGAGCAGTTCTTC.

This chain connects TRBV4-3 to TRBJ2-1; D may be TRBD2 (7 bases). The CDR3 runs to 14 residues. CDR1 and CDR2 (germline): LGHNA, YSLEER. Trimming removed 1 base from V and 8 bases from J, with 12 bases in between. This CDR3 reads CASSQVRGADEQFF. For the CDR3, the DNA is TGCGCCAGCAGCCAAGTCCGGGGGGCGGATGAGCAGTTCTTC.

This chain connects TRBV5-1 to TRBJ1-1; TRBD1 aligns across 8 bases. The CDR3 runs to 15 residues. The V gene's germline CDR1 is SGHRS and CDR2 YFSETQ. With V trimmed by 0 bases and J by 3 bases, 4 bases remained unmatched. Written as DNA, the CDR3 is TGCGCCAGCAGCTTGGAAGGACAGGGCTACACTGAAGCTTTCTTT. This sequence encodes CASSLEGQGYTEAFF.

CDR3 sequence: CASSFSGGAEETQYF. DNA for the CDR3: TGTGCCAGCAGCTTTAGCGGGGGGGCGGAGGAGACCCAGTACTTC. The chain couples TRBV5-4 to TRBJ2-5; 11 bases match TRBD2. The germline gives CDR1 SGHNT, CDR2 YYREEE (reference sequence). The ends lost 2 bases at V and 5 bases at J; junction bases unmatched: 5. CDR3 length: 15 residues. Supplemented by reference TRBV5-4 and TRBJ2-5, the full variable domain reads ETGVTQSPTHLIKTRGQQVTLRCSSQSGHNTVSWYQQALGQGPQFIFQYYREEENGRGNFPPRFSGLQFPNYSSELNVNALELDDSALYLCASSFSGGAEETQYFGPGTRLLVL.

The chain carries TRBV5-4 and TRBJ2-3; TRBD2 aligns across 10 bases. V shed 4 bases and J 5 bases; nucleotides not matched to a gene: 10. Germline-derived CDR1 and CDR2 are SGHNT and YYREEE (reference sequence). This CDR3 comprises 16 residues. The CDR3 DNA reads TGTGCCAGCAGCGCGGTCGGAGCGGGGGGGCAAGATACGCAGTATTTT. Protein: CASSAVGAGGQDTQYF.

The gene calls are TRBV2 and TRBJ2-7; 10 nucleotides match TRBD2. CDR1 and CDR2 from the germline V gene are SNHLY and FYNNEI. The length of the CDR3 is 16 residues. Germline trimming cut 2 bases from V and 2 bases from J; bases unmatched to any gene: 6. CDR3 residues: CASSEYSSGSAYEQYF. CDR3 nucleotide sequence: TGTGCCAGCAGTGAATATTCTAGCGGGAGTGCCTACGAGCAGTACTTC. Drawing the rest from reference TRBV2 and TRBJ2-7, the complete variable domain is EPEVTQTPSHQVTQMGQEVILRCVPISNHLYFYWYRQILGQKVEFLVSFYNNEISEKSEIFDDQFSVERPDGSNFTLKIRSTKLEDSAMYFCASSEYSSGSAYEQYFGPGTRLTVT.

This rearrangement joins TRBV6-5 to TRBJ2-5; 7 nucleotides align to TRBD1. V lost 6 bases to trimming and J lost 3 bases; unmatched junction nucleotides: 4. The CDR3 totals 13 residues. Germline-derived CDR1 and CDR2 are MNHEY and SVGAGI. The CDR3 DNA follows: TGTGCCAGCAGGCATGACAGGGAAGAGACCCAGTACTTC. Its translation is CASRHDREETQYF.

V is TRBV6-1 and J is TRBJ1-6; 8 nucleotides agree with TRBD1. The CDR3 sequence is 17 residues long. Germline lookup yields CDR1 MNHNS and CDR2 SASEGT. V gave up 3 bases and J gave up 2 bases; unmatched junction bases: 6. CDR3 coding DNA: TGTGCCAGCAGTGACCGACAGGGGCGGACCTATAATTCACCCCTCCACTTT. This codes for CASSDRQGRTYNSPLHF.

The chain combines TRBV19 with TRBJ1-1; D gene unclear. Germline V lookup: CDR1 LNHDA, CDR2 SQIVND (reference sequence). CDR3 length: 14 residues. V lost 7 bases and J 0 bases, leaving 12 bases between the germline ends. CDR3 nucleotide sequence: TGTGCCAGTACTGTTGGAGGGATGAACACTGAAGCTTTCTTT. It codes for CASTVGGMNTEAFF.

This clone occurred a few times. The chain is built from TRBV28 and TRBJ2-7, with D perhaps TRBD1 (6 bases). This CDR3 spans 16 amino acids. Germline CDR1 MDHEN, CDR2 SYDVKM. The V end was cut by 5 bases, the J end by 4 bases, with 21 bases between. DNA for the CDR3: TGTGCCAGCAGTGAACAGGGTGGTCTGGGCTTTTACGAGCAGTACTTC. Protein: CASSEQGGLGFYEQYF.

V usage is TRBV11-3 and J usage is TRBJ2-2; no clear D gene. V lost 0 bases, J lost 5 bases, and 13 bases lay in between. Germline V gene sequence: CDR1 SGHNT, CDR2 YENEEA. The CDR3 has 16 amino acids. The CDR3 DNA reads as TGTGCCAGCAGCTTAGAGCACCCCCCCCTAACCGGGGAGCTGTTTTTT. Protein product: CASSLEHPPLTGELFF. Looking up the rest from reference TRBV11-3 and TRBJ2-2 gives the full variable domain: EAGVVQSPRYKIIEKKQPVAFWCNPISGHNTLYWYLQNLGQGPELLIRYENEEAVDDSQLPKDRFSAERLKGVDSTLKIQPAELGDSAVYLCASSLEHPPLTGELFFGEGSRLTVL.

The chain recombines TRBV7-9 with TRBJ2-3; perhaps TRBD2 as D (6 bases). CDR3 length: 14 residues. The V gene's germline CDR1 is SEHNR and CDR2 FQNEAQ (reference sequence). Deletions cut 3 bases from V and 4 bases from J, with 11 bases between. The CDR3 loop reads CASSLGGGADTQYF. CDR3 DNA: TGTGCCAGCAGCTTGGGTGGAGGGGCAGATACGCAGTATTTT. The full variable domain, in which reference TRBV7-9 and TRBJ2-3 provide the parts outside the CDR3, is DTGVSQNPRHKITKRGQNVTFRCDPISEHNRLYWYRQTLGQGPEFLTYFQNEAQLEKSRLLSDRFSAERPKGSFSTLEIQRTEQGDSAMYLCASSLGGGADTQYFGPGTRLTVL.

The chain recombines TRBV27 with TRBJ2-3, with 15 bases lining up with TRBD2. The junction had 6 bases not matched to a gene; V was cut back by 9 bases and J by 5 bases. The CDR3 sequence is 15 residues long. Germline CDR1 MNHEY, CDR2 SMNVEV (reference sequence). CDR3 in amino acids: CARGLAGGNGDTQYF. The CDR3 DNA reads as TGTGCCAGGGGACTAGCGGGAGGAAATGGAGATACGCAGTATTTT.

The chain uses TRBV7-8 and TRBJ1-4; TRBD1 might be the D (5 bases). The V and J ends lost 8 bases and 4 bases respectively, with 11 bases between them. This CDR3 contains 13 residues. In germline, CDR1 is SGHVS, CDR2 FQNEAQ. The CDR3 protein is CASAQGLNEKLFF. As DNA, the CDR3 is TGTGCCAGCGCTCAGGGCCTTAATGAAAAACTGTTTTTT.

J is TRBJ2-4 and V is TRBV6-1, with D unclear. V was trimmed by 4 bases and J by 4 bases, leaving 11 bases between them. The germline V gene encodes CDR1 MNHNS and CDR2 SASEGT. CDR3 length: 14 residues. CDR3 amino acids: CASSVASGKNIQYF. For the CDR3, the DNA is TGTGCCAGCAGTGTTGCCTCAGGAAAAAACATTCAGTACTTC.

The J gene is TRBJ1-1, the V gene TRBV18; 8 bases fit TRBD1. The CDR3 has 15 amino acids. V dropped 3 bases and J dropped 1; count of bases not matched to a gene: 4. CDR1 is KGHSH and CDR2 is LQKENI in the germline V gene. Written as DNA, the CDR3 is TGTGCCAGCTCACCGATGGGACAGGCGAACACTGAAGCTTTCTTT. Its translation is CASSPMGQANTEAFF.

This chain links TRBV19 with TRBJ1-1; D is uncertain. V was cut by 7 bases and J by 0 bases, with 9 bases left in between. CDR1 and CDR2 (germline): LNHDA, SQIVND (reference sequence). The CDR3 has 13 residues. The CDR3 DNA follows: TGTGCCAGTATACAACAGTTGAACACTGAAGCTTTCTTT. Translation gives CASIQQLNTEAFF.